The present T cell receptor beta chain was sequenced within a study of regulatory T cells in long-lasting Graves disease. CDR3 length: 15 residues. J gave up 7 bases and V 3 bases, and 9 bases lay outside the gene matches. Germline values: CDR1 SGHRS, CDR2 YFSETQ. Time point in this sample: newly diagnosed GD, antithyroid drugs for less than 3 months. RNA isolated from PBMCs was used to make the TCR library. This clonotype has at least ten counts. Construction of TCR beta libraries relied on iRepertoire HTBI primers and on Arm-PCR targeting CDR3 regions. TCRdb re-called the multiplex PCR reads with MiXCR, one entry per CDR3 protein. The sample yields about 420,000 distinct CDR3 sequences, less than 20% seen once. The same data also contributed to another study, on T cells in Graves' hyperthyroidism and ophthalmopathy.

The source is a woman younger than 35 with Graves disease. This chain connects TRBV5-1 to TRBJ1-2; TRBD1 matches 10 bases. The starting material was peripheral blood mononuclear cells (PBMCs), obtained at new diagnosis, from a patient treated with antithyroid drugs. CDR3 in DNA: TGCGCCAGCAGCTCAGACAGGGGGCGACTCGGTGGCTACACCTTC. It is translated as CASSSDRGRLGGYTF.